The source of this T cell receptor (beta chain) is a study of blood T cell repertoires in COVID-19. The protocol was immunoSEQ multiplex PCR, while the TCRdb copy is restricted to in-frame clones and leaves out a portion. The table has hundreds of thousands of clones, roughly 80% seen once. Germline V CDR1 and CDR2: MDHEN, SYDVKM. V lost 4 bases and J lost 2; bases outside the gene matches: 5. The CDR3 length is 18 residues. The sequence came from a woman in her forties or fifties with acute or convalescent COVID-19. Sequenced: peripheral blood. The chain joins TRBV28 to TRBJ2-6; 13 bases are a match to TRBD2. The CDR3 reads CASSSWTSGSAGANVLTF. The CDR3 nucleotides read TGTGCCAGCAGTTCCTGGACTAGCGGGAGTGCTGGGGCCAACGTCCTGACTTTC.